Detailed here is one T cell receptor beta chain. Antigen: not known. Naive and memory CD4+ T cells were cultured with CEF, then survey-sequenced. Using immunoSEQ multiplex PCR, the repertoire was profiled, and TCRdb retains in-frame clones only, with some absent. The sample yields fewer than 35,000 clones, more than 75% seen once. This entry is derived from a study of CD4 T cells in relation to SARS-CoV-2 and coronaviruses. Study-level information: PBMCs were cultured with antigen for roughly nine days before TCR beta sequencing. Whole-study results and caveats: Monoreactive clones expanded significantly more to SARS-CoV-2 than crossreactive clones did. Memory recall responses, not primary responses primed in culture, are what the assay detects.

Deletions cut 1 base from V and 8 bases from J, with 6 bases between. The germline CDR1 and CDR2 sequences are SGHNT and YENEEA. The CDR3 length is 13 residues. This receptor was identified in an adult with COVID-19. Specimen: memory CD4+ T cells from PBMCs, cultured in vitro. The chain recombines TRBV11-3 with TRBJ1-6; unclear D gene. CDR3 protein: CASSLGIDSPLHF. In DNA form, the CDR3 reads TGTGCCAGCAGCTTAGGGATCGATTCACCCCTCCACTTT.